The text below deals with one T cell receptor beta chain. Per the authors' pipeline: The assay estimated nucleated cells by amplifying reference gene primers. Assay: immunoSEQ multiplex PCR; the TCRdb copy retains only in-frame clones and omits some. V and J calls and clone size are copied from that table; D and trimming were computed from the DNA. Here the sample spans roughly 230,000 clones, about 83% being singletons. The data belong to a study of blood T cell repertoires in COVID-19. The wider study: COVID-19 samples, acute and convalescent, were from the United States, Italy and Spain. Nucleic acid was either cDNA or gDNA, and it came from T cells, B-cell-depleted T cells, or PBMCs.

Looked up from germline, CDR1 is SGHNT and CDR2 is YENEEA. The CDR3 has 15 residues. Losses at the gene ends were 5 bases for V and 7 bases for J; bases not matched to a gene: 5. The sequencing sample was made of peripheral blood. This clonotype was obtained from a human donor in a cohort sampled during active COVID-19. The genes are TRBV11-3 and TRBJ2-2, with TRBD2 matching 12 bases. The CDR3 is CASSRLAGADGELFF. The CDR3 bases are TGTGCCAGCAGCCGACTAGCGGGAGCGGACGGGGAGCTGTTTTTT.